The source of this T cell receptor (beta chain) is a study of regulatory T cells in long-lasting Graves disease. Time point in this sample: newly diagnosed GD, antithyroid drugs for less than 3 months. PBMCs provided the RNA from which the TCR library was made. This CDR3 region has 16 residues. Germline values: CDR1 MNHNS, CDR2 SASEGT. V dropped 5 bases and J dropped 3; count of bases not matched to a gene: 8. With iRepertoire HTBI primers and Arm-PCR of CDR3 regions, TCR beta libraries were built. From the multiplex PCR reads, TCRdb called clonotypes with MiXCR, one entry per CDR3 protein. The data contain 400,000 to 500,000 distinct CDR3 sequences, around 15% of them singletons. Overall study findings and caveats: Limited samples may have lowered accuracy. Persistent disease samples used TRBV28, TRBJ1-2 and TRBJ2-5 preferentially.

This clonotype was found a few times. No antigen is known for it. These data also formed part of another study, on T cells in Graves' hyperthyroidism and ophthalmopathy.

The specimen was peripheral blood mononuclear cells (PBMCs), collected at new diagnosis, from a patient treated with antithyroid drugs. This receptor was identified in a woman in her late teens or twenties with Graves disease. The chain employs TRBV6-1 and TRBJ2-7; 12 bases are shared with TRBD1. The CDR3 loop reads CASSRPGQGASYEQYF. CDR3 sequence (DNA): TGTGCCAGCAGTAGACCGGGACAGGGGGCAAGCTACGAGCAGTACTTC.